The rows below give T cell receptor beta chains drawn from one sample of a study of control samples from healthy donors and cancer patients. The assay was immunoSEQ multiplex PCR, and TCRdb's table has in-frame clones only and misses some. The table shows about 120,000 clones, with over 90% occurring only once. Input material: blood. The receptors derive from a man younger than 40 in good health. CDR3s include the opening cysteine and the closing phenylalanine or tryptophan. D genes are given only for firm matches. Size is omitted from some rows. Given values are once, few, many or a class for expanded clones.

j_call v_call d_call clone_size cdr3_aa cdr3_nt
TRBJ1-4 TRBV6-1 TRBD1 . CASSEGQGTKLFF TGTGCCAGCAGTGAAGGACAGGGTACAAAACTGTTTTTT
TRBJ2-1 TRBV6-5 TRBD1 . CASSTPGGNHNEQFF TGTGCCAGCAGCACCCCAGGGGGCAATCACAATGAGCAGTTCTTC
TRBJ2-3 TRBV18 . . CASSPSTDTQYF TGTGCCAGCTCGCCTAGCACAGATACGCAGTATTTT
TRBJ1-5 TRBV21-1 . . CASSPRRGRGEPQHF TGTGCCAGCAGCCCTCGACGGGGACGGGGAGAGCCCCAGCATTTT
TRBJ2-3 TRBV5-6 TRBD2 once CASSTGLAGGRITDTQYF TGTGCCAGCAGCACGGGACTAGCGGGGGGGCGTATCACAGATACGCAGTATTTT
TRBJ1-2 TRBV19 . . CASSIGGSMELYGYTF TGTGCCAGTAGTATAGGAGGTTCAATGGAGCTCTATGGCTACACCTTC
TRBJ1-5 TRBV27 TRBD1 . CASGQGLSNQPQHF TGTGCCAGTGGACAGGGCTTAAGCAATCAGCCCCAGCATTTT
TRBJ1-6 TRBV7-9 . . CASSLPGYNSPLHF TGTGCCAGCAGCTTACCGGGTTATAATTCACCCCTCCACTTT
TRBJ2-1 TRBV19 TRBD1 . CASSKGQGARNEQFF TGTGCCAGTAGTAAGGGACAGGGGGCGCGTAATGAGCAGTTCTTC
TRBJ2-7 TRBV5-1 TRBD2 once CASTPSGTSYEQYF TGCGCCAGCACGCCTAGCGGGACGTCTTACGAGCAGTACTTC
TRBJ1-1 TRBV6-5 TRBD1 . CASTDRGRSNTEAFF TGTGCCAGCACGGACAGGGGGCGGTCGAACACTGAAGCTTTCTTT
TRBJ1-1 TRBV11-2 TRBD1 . CASTRQGLTEAFF TGTGCCAGCACCCGACAGGGGCTGACTGAAGCTTTCTTT
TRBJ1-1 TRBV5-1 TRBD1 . CASSLGTGEDTEAFF TGCGCCAGCAGCTTGGGGACAGGGGAGGACACTGAAGCTTTCTTT
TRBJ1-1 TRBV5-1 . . CASSLIGGTEAFF TGCGCCAGCAGCCTTATAGGGGGGACTGAAGCTTTCTTT
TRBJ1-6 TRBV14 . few CASSHPQSPLHF TGTGCCAGCAGCCACCCGCAGTCACCCCTCCACTTT
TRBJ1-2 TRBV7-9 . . CASSLSERENYGYTF TGTGCCAGCAGCTTAAGCGAACGGGAGAACTATGGCTACACCTTC
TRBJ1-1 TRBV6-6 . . CASSYPNRDTEAFF TGTGCCAGCAGTTACCCGAACAGGGACACTGAAGCTTTCTTT
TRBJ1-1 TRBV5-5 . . CASSFRYEGAEAFF TGTGCCAGCAGCTTCCGTTATGAGGGCGCTGAAGCTTTCTTT
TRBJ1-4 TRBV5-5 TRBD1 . CASSSVDRDEKLFF TGTGCCAGCAGCTCCGTGGACAGGGATGAAAAACTGTTTTTT
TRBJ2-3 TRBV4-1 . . CASSQAVVGSTDTQYF TGCGCCAGCAGCCAAGCCGTAGTTGGGAGCACAGATACGCAGTATTTT
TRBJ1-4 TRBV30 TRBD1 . CAWSSGQGGDGEKLFF TGTGCCTGGAGCTCAGGACAGGGTGGGGATGGGGAAAAACTGTTTTTT
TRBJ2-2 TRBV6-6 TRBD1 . CASSTQGAIGELFF TGTGCCAGCAGTACCCAGGGGGCGATCGGGGAGCTGTTTTTT
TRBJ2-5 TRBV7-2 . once CASSLEGEETQYF TGTGCCAGCAGCTTAGAGGGTGAAGAGACCCAGTACTTC
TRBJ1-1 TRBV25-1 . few CASGNTEAFF TGTGCCAGCGGGAACACTGAAGCTTTCTTT
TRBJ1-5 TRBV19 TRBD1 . CASRTGTGANQPQHF TGTGCCAGTAGAACCGGGACAGGGGCAAATCAGCCCCAGCATTTT
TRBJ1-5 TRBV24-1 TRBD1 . CATGAKDRGPRQPQHF TGTGCCACCGGTGCAAAGGACAGGGGGCCGCGTCAGCCCCAGCATTTT
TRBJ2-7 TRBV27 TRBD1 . CASRFLTGTDYEQYF TGTGCCAGCAGGTTCCTAACCGGGACAGATTACGAGCAGTACTTC
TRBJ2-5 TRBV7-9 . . CASSFPAGSGRDQETQYF TGTGCCAGCAGCTTCCCCGCCGGCTCTGGACGGGACCAAGAGACCCAGTACTTC
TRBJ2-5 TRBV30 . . CAWQLTGVRETQYF TGTGCCTGGCAGCTCACGGGGGTCCGTGAGACCCAGTACTTC
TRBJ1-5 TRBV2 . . CASKGRVNQPQHF TGTGCCAGCAAGGGCAGGGTTAATCAGCCCCAGCATTTT
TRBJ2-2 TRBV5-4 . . CASSPDGRGTGELFF TGTGCCAGCAGCCCGGACGGGAGAGGCACCGGGGAGCTGTTTTTT
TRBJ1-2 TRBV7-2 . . CASSLFGQEGYTF TGTGCCAGCAGCTTGTTCGGCCAAGAGGGCTACACCTTC
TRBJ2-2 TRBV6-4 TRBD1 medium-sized CASSQSGQDPTGELFF TGTGCCAGCAGTCAATCCGGACAGGACCCTACCGGGGAGCTGTTTTTT
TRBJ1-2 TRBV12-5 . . CASGPDGQFNYGYTF TGTGCTAGTGGTCCAGACGGACAGTTTAACTATGGCTACACCTTC
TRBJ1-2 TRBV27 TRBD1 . CASSPGQGGNYGYTF TGTGCCAGCAGTCCCGGACAGGGGGGGAACTATGGCTACACCTTC
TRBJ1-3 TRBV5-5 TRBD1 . CASSPGGFGTVISGNTIYF TGTGCCAGCAGCCCTGGGGGGTTTGGGACAGTTATCTCTGGAAACACCATATATTTT
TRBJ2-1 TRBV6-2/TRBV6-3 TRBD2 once CASSRGLAGNEQFF TGTGCCAGCAGTCGAGGACTAGCGGGGAATGAGCAGTTCTTC
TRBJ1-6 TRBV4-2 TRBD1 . CASSQGGGWENSPLHF TGTGCCAGCAGCCAAGGAGGGGGCTGGGAGAATTCACCCCTCCACTTT
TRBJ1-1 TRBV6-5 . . CASSYRGRATEAFF TGTGCCAGCAGTTACCGGGGGAGGGCCACTGAAGCTTTCTTT
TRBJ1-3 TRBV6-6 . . CASRGSGNTIYF TGTGCCAGCAGAGGCTCTGGAAACACCATATATTTT
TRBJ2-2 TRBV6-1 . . CASSEAHRGGELFF TGTGCCAGCAGTGAAGCGCACCGTGGCGGGGAGCTGTTTTTT
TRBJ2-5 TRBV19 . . CASSIRGPSQETQYF TGTGCCAGTAGTATAAGGGGCCCTAGCCAAGAGACCCAGTACTTC
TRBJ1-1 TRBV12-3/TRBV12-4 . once CASSLGGITEAFF TGTGCCAGCAGTTTAGGGGGGATCACTGAAGCTTTCTTT
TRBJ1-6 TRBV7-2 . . CASSPNPGSNSPLHF TGTGCCAGCAGCCCCAATCCGGGTTCAAATTCACCCCTCCACTTT
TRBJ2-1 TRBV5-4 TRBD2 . CASSLEGRGNNEQFF TGTGCCAGCAGCTTGGAGGGGAGGGGCAACAATGAGCAGTTCTTC
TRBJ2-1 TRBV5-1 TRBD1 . CASERTGGAYNEQFF TGCGCCAGCGAGCGTACAGGGGGCGCCTACAATGAGCAGTTCTTC
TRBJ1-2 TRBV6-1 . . CASSESGVSSYGYTF TGTGCCAGCAGTGAATCTGGAGTAAGTTCCTATGGCTACACCTTC